This TCR beta chain was identified during a study of naive and memory T cell subsets (dated by TCRdb to 2016 to 2017). In the study overall: The figure summarizing these samples reported about 10 blood donors, 7 tuberculin skin test biopsies and 3 saline control biopsies. As previously described, skin biopsies were taken from tuberculin skin test sites or from saline-injected control sites and processed for RNA extraction. Usually PCR2 was run as a SYBR Green qPCR and stopped at a set threshold, although low-input samples could use end-point PCR (roughly 6 cycles) instead. The full study reports these points: Skin biopsy collection and RNA processing details were not given in the paper but referenced to earlier studies. TCR sequences were reportedly obtained from both types of skin biopsy, with many more TCRs found at tuberculin skin test sites. The RNA-based method was acknowledged to be potentially sensitive to changes in TCR transcripts with T cell activation and differentiation. The larger number of TCRs found at tuberculin skin test sites was interpreted as T cell infiltration of a delayed type IV hypersensitivity reaction.

Of note for this clonotype: Its antigen specificity is not known. No quality values exist for individual bases; no much larger clone is one base distant.

V is clipped by 4 bases and J by 1 base, and the sequence between their germline boundaries is 14 bases long. Spanning cysteine to phenylalanine, the CDR3 consists of 16 amino acids. CDR3 DNA is the only sequence kept; it has 48 bases, read in frame from the first base. CDR1 and CDR2 are read off the germline V gene (reference sequence) as DFQATT and SNEGSKA. Reading the label with the study, this specimen's treatment or condition is: skin biopsy from PPD injection site in Mantoux-positive individual. The study described a robust, sensitive protocol for amplifying, sequencing and analyzing TCRs, using 3' ligation of a UMI-containing oligonucleotide to TCR cDNA. In individuals with a positive Mantoux test, tuberculin skin test biopsies were taken from sites that had been injected with PPD. Total RNA, without cell sorting, was DNase treated with RQ1 DNase before reverse transcription, targeting about 1 to 1000 ng input. Libraries were prepared from skin biopsies and whole blood so that pipeline robustness could be tested in samples in which T cells form a minority population.

Libraries came from UMI-ligation and nested PCR. The ligated cDNA was amplified by four rounds of PCR, in which nested alpha and beta constant region primers were used together with the SP2 primer. For the blood and skin samples, reverse transcription of TCR RNA was done with SuperScript IV along with alpha and beta constant region primers. An oligonucleotide carrying the Illumina SP2 primer and a UMI was ligated to the cDNA 3' end using T4 RNA ligase 1. The 12-nucleotide UMI was composed of two random hexamers separated by an eight-base spacer, which was included to prevent hairpin formation. TCR alpha and beta chain libraries were processed separately from the second PCR onward, with dual indexing for multiplexing. After pooling, the indexed libraries were analyzed by capillary electrophoresis and sequenced on either an Illumina MiSeq or NextSeq. PhiX DNA at about 4.5-7% was spiked into libraries to increase base diversity and improve cluster recognition. As for the original processing: Demultiplexor extracted UMIs from read 2, combined them with read 1 TCR sequence, and split reads by sample indices. V and J genes and V-J junctions were identified by Decombinator, which gave every TCR a five-part identifier that included V and J deletions. Collapsinator used UMIs to correct sequencing errors and PCR amplification heterogeneity, yielding UMI-based abundance per TCR. CDR3Translator converted identifiers to nucleotide sequence, translated to amino acids, and extracted CDR3 regions using terminal motifs. After normalization to the amount of input RNA, the error-corrected alpha and beta TCR counts from blood and from skin were compared. The raw public data were reprocessed by TCRdb itself: fastp quality trimming at Q25, MiXCR clonotype calling, in-frame beta chains only. Each entry is one CDR3 protein sequence, shown with its most common DNA and genes. The V and J calls, along with clone size, are taken from TCRdb and not from the paper's own processing. In all, the sample holds fewer than 35,000 distinct CDR3 sequences, and roughly 7.3% of those were seen once. 3% to 3.5% of the sample is taken by the ten largest.

This receptor was obtained from an adult in good health. The chain is made from TRBV20-1 and TRBJ2-6; TRBD1 is a weak D gene call, 6 bases matching. The specimen comprised skin, sampled from a tuberculin skin test site. CDR3 reads: CSATGEYRSGANVLTF. At the DNA level, the sequence is TGCAGTGCTACAGGGGAGTATAGGTCTGGGGCCAACGTCCTGACTTTC.